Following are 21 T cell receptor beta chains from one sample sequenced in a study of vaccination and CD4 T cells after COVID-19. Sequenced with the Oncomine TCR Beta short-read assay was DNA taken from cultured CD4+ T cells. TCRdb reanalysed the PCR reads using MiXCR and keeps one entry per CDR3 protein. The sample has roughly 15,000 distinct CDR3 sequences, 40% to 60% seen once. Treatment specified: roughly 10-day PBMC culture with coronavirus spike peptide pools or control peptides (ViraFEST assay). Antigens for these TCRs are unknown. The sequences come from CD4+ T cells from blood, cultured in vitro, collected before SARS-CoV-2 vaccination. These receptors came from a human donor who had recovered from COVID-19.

Here the CDR3 DNA reads TGTGCCAGTAGTTTCGGGAGGGCCCTCGAGCAGGTGCAGTTCTTC. Translation: CASSFGRALEQVQFF. The rearrangement links TRBV19 to TRBJ2-1; 8 nucleotides line up with TRBD2. The length of the CDR3 is 15 residues. CDR1 is LNHDA and CDR2 is SQIVND in the germline V gene (reference sequence). Trimming took 5 bases from V and 12 from J; bases not matched to a gene: 15. Supplemented by reference TRBV19 and TRBJ2-1, the full variable domain reads DGGITQSPKYLFRKEGQNVTLSCEQNLNHDAMYWYRQDPGQGLRLIYYSQIVNDFQKGDIAEGYSVSREKKESFPLTVTSAQKNPTAFYLCASSFGRALEQVQFFGPGTRLTVL.

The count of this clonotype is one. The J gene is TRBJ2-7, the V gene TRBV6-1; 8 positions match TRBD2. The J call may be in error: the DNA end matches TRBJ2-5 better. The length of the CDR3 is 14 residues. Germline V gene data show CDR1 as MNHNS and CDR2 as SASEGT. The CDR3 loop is CASSRAGAMETQYF. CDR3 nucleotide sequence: TGTGCCAGCTCTCGAGCGGGAGCAATGGAGACCCAGTACTTC.

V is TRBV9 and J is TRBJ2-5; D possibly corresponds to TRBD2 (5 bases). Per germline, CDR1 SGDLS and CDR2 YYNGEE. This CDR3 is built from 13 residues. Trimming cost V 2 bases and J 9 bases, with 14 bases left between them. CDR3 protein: CASSVDEGGAQYF. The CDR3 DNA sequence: TGTGCCAGCAGCGTTGACGAGGGTGGGGCCCAGTACTTC.

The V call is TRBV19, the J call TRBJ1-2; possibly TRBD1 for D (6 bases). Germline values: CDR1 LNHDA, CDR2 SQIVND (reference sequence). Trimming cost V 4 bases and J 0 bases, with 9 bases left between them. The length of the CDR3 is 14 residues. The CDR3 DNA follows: TGTGCCAGTAGTAAGACAGGAGCTAACTATGGCTACACCTTC. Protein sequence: CASSKTGANYGYTF.

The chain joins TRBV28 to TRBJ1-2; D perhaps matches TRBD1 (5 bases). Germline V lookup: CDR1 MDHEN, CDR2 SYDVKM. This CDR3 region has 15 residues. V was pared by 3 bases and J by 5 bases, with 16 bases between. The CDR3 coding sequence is TGTGCCAGCAGTTTGGGGACGGATTCTATTTATGGCTACACCTTC. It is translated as CASSLGTDSIYGYTF.

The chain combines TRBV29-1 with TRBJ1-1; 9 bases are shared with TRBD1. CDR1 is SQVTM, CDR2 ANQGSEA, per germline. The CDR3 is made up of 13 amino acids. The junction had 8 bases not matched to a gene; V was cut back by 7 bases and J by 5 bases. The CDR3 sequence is CSAYRGPGTEAFF. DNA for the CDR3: TGCAGCGCATACAGGGGGCCAGGTACTGAAGCTTTCTTT.

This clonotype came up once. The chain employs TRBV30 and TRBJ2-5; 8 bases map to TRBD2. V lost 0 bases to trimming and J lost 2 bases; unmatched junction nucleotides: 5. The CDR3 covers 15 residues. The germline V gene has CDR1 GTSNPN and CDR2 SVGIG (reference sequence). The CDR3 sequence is CAWSVQRGTQETQYF. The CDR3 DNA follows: TGTGCCTGGAGTGTACAGCGGGGGACACAAGAGACCCAGTACTTC.

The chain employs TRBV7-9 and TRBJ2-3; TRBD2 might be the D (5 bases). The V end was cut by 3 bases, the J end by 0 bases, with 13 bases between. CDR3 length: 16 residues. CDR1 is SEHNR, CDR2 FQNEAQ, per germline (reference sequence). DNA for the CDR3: TGTGCCAGCAGCTTGTTGAGCGGTGCTAGCACAGATACGCAGTATTTT. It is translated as CASSLLSGASTDTQYF.

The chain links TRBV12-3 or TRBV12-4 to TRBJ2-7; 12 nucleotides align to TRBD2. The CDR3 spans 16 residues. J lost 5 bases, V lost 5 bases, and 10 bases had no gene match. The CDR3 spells CASSPWTSGIGHEQYF. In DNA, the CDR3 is TGTGCCAGCAGTCCATGGACTAGCGGGATTGGCCACGAGCAGTACTTC.

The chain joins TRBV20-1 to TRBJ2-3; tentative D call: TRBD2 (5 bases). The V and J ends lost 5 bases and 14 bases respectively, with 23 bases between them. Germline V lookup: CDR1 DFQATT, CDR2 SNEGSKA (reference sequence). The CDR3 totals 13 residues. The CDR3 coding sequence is TGCAGTGCTCCGCAACCTCCGGGGTTTAGAAGGTATTTT. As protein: CSAPQPPGFRRYF.

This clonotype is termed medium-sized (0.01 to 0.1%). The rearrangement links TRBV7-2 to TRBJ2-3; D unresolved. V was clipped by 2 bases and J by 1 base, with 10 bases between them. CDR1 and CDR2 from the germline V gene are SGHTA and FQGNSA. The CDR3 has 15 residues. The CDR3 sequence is CASSLIVWGTDTQYF. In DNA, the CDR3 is TGTGCCAGCAGCTTAATAGTTTGGGGCACAGATACGCAGTATTTT.

This CDR3 is CASSKGQDLRVGELFF. DNA of the CDR3: TGTGCCAGCAGCAAGGGACAGGATCTTCGGGTCGGGGAGCTGTTTTTT. The rearrangement joins TRBV21-1 to TRBJ2-2; the table's D call TRBD1 went unverified against the DNA. TRBV21-1 is a listed pseudogene. The CDR3 is 16 residues long.

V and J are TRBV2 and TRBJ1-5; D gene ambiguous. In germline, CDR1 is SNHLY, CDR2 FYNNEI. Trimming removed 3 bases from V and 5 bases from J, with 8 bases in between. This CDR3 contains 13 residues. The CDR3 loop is CASSDSGDQPQHF. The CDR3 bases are TGTGCCAGCAGTGACAGCGGGGATCAGCCCCAGCATTTT.

Here the CDR3 DNA reads TGTGCCAGTGGCGGGACTCACGACTCCTACGAGCAGTACTTC. Protein product: CASGGTHDSYEQYF. The chain employs TRBV19 and TRBJ2-7, with D perhaps TRBD2 (6 bases). Trimming removed 8 bases at V and 0 bases at J, with 14 bases between. CDR1 LNHDA and CDR2 SQIVND come from the germline V gene (reference sequence). This CDR3 contains 14 residues.

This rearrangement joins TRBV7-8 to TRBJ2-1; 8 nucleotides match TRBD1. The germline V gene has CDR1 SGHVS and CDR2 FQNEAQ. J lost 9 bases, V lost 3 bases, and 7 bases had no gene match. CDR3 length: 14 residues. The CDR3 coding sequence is TGTGCCAGCAGCTTTACAGGGGGACGAGGTGAGCAGTTCTTC. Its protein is CASSFTGGRGEQFF.

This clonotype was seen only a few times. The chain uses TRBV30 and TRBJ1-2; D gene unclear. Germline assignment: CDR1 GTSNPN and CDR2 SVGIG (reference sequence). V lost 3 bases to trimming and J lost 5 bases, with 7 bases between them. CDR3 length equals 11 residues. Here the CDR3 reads CAWRKGYGYTF. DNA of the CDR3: TGTGCCTGGAGGAAAGGGTATGGCTACACCTTC.

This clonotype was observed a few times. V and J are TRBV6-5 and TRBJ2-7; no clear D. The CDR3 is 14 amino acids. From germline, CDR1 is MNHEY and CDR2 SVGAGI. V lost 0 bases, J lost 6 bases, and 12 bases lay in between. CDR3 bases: TGTGCCAGCAGTTACTCGATCCAGAGGTCCGAGCAGTACTTC. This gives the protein CASSYSIQRSEQYF.

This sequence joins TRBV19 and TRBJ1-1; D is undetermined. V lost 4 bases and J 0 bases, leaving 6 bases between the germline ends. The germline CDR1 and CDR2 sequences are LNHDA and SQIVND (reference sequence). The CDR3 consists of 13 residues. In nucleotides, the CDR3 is TGTGCCAGTAGTAGTGCGTTGAACACTGAAGCTTTCTTT. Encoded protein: CASSSALNTEAFF.

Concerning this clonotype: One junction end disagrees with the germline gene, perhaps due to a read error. The CDR3 region is CSVEGQGRGYTF. DNA for the CDR3: TGCAGCGTCGAAGGACAGGGGCGCGGCTACACCTTC. The rearrangement links TRBV29-1 to TRBJ1-2; TRBD1 matches 9 bases. The V gene's germline CDR1 is SQVTM and CDR2 ANQGSEA. The CDR3 has 12 amino acids.

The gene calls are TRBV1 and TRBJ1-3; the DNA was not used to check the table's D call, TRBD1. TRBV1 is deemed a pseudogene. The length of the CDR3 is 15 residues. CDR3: CTSSLGRGPGNTIYF. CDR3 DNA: TGCACCAGCAGCCTGGGCAGGGGGCCCGGAAACACCATATATTTT.

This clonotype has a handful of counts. As DNA, the CDR3 is TGTGCCAGTAAAACGGGGGGTCAGCCCCAGCATTTT. Protein sequence: CASKTGGQPQHF. The chain uses TRBV6-1 and TRBJ1-5; D possibly corresponds to TRBD1 (5 bases). This CDR3 region has 12 residues. V lost 9 bases to trimming and J lost 6 bases, with 12 bases between them. In germline, CDR1 is MNHNS, CDR2 SASEGT.